The next 25 T cell receptor beta chains were all read from a single sample in a study of shared clonotypes between healthy human individuals. Terminally differentiated effector memory CD45RA+ cells were left out of the naive CD8 fraction, which was CD45RO-negative and positively selected for CCR7. Method: immunoSEQ multiplex PCR; TCRdb's copy keeps in-frame clones and lacks some. Of hundreds of thousands of clones in the sample, approximately 95% are singletons; the top ten hold 0.11%. Material: naive CD8+ T cells sorted from blood. Receptors originate from a woman in her thirties in good health.

Written as DNA, the CDR3 is TGCAGCGTTCTGGGGTTGAACACTGAAGCTTTCTTT. This gives the protein CSVLGLNTEAFF. The chain combines TRBV29-1 with TRBJ1-1, with D unclear. The germline gives CDR1 SQVTM, CDR2 ANQGSEA. The V end lost 5 bases, the J end lost 0 bases, and 7 bases lay between the germline ends. This CDR3 has 12 amino acids.

The chain recombines TRBV9 with TRBJ1-1, with 7 bases identical to TRBD1. The germline CDR1 and CDR2 sequences are SGDLS and YYNGEE. J lost 4 bases, V lost 1 base, and 4 bases had no gene match. This CDR3 region has 14 residues. The chain's CDR3 is CASSVQGVGTEAFF. DNA for the CDR3: TGTGCCAGCAGCGTACAGGGGGTCGGCACTGAAGCTTTCTTT.

As DNA, the CDR3 is TGCAGCGTCCAGGCATTAGCTGAGCAGTTCTTC. It is translated as CSVQALAEQFF. The chain couples TRBV29-1 to TRBJ2-1; no clear D. The CDR3 is 11 amino acids. Germline V gene sequence: CDR1 SQVTM, CDR2 ANQGSEA. Deletions cut 6 bases from V and 9 bases from J, with 12 bases between.

The chain links TRBV19 to TRBJ2-5, with TRBD2 as a possible D gene (5 bases). The ends were cut back, 9 bases at V and 2 bases at J, with 10 bases in the middle. This CDR3 is built from 12 residues. Per germline, CDR1 LNHDA and CDR2 SQIVND (reference sequence). CDR3 amino acids: CASGTGQETQYF. The CDR3 DNA sequence: TGTGCCAGCGGTACGGGGCAAGAGACCCAGTACTTC.

The chain employs TRBV10-2 and TRBJ1-1; D gene uncertain. Trimming removed 4 bases from V and 3 bases from J, with 6 bases in between. CDR1 is WSHSY, CDR2 SAAADI, per germline. The CDR3 has 12 residues. The CDR3 DNA sequence: TGCGCCAGCAGTGTCTCGGACACTGAAGCTTTCTTT. This translates into CASSVSDTEAFF.

The chain is built from TRBV5-6 and TRBJ2-7; tentatively, D is TRBD1 or TRBD2 (5 bases each). The CDR3 has 15 amino acids. Trimming took 2 bases from V and 6 from J, leaving 18 bases between them. Germline loops: CDR1 SGHDT, CDR2 YYEEEE. The CDR3 DNA follows: TGTGCCAGCAGCTTTGGCGCTCCTGGGGCGGGCGAGCAGTACTTC. This gives the protein CASSFGAPGAGEQYF.

The chain carries TRBV5-8 and TRBJ2-1, with unresolved D. The CDR3 contains 15 residues. With 4 bases removed from V and 0 bases from J, the gap between germline ends came to 11 bases. Looked up from germline, CDR1 is SGHTS and CDR2 is YDEGEE. CDR3 protein: CASSNGFSSYNEQFF. The CDR3 DNA reads TGTGCCAGCAGCAATGGATTCAGCTCCTACAATGAGCAGTTCTTC. Supplemented by reference TRBV5-8 and TRBJ2-1, the full variable domain reads EAGVTQSPTHLIKTRGQQATLRCSPISGHTSVYWYQQALGLGLQFLLWYDEGEERNRGNFPPRFSGRQFPNYSSELNVNALELEDSALYLCASSNGFSSYNEQFFGPGTRLTVL.

This clone was recorded only once. This sample includes further DNA sequences coding for the same CDR3. This chain joins TRBV28 and TRBJ2-7, with unresolved D. CDR1 is MDHEN, CDR2 SYDVKM, per germline. CDR3 length: 11 residues. The ends were cut back, 3 bases at V and 3 bases at J, with 3 bases in the middle. DNA for the CDR3: TGTGCCAGCAGTTTCCACTACGAGCAGTACTTC. Protein: CASSFHYEQYF.

The chain carries TRBV5-1 and TRBJ2-3; 7 nucleotides align to TRBD1. From germline, CDR1 is SGHRS and CDR2 YFSETQ. The CDR3 totals 17 residues. V was clipped by 4 bases and J by 3 bases; unmatched bases: 14. The CDR3 protein is CASSAWETGSITDTQYF. The CDR3 DNA reads as TGCGCCAGCAGCGCGTGGGAGACAGGGTCTATAACAGATACGCAGTATTTT.

The chain has TRBV28 and TRBJ1-3; D gene unclear. Germline V gives CDR1 MDHEN, CDR2 SYDVKM. V shed 6 bases and J shed 4 bases, with 13 bases lying between them. The CDR3 has 14 amino acids. CDR3 loop: CASRWEGGGNTIYF. The CDR3 DNA is TGTGCCAGCAGGTGGGAGGGCGGCGGAAACACCATATATTTT.

V and J are TRBV28 and TRBJ1-5; D unresolved. Trimming stripped 1 base from V and 4 bases from J, with 11 bases between. Germline loops: CDR1 MDHEN, CDR2 SYDVKM. This CDR3 has 15 amino acids. For the CDR3, the DNA is TGTGCCAGCAGTTTATTGTCCAGCGATAATCAGCCCCAGCATTTT. Its protein product is CASSLLSSDNQPQHF.

As concerns this clone: The sample carries other DNA sequences with the same CDR3. The chain combines TRBV5-8 with TRBJ2-7; D is undetermined. V was cut by 4 bases and J by 0 bases, with 8 bases left in between. CDR3 length equals 13 residues. CDR1 and CDR2 (germline): SGHTS, YDEGEE. This CDR3 is CASSLDASYEQYF. Written as DNA, the CDR3 is TGTGCCAGCAGCCTTGACGCCTCCTACGAGCAGTACTTC.

J is TRBJ1-2 and V is TRBV5-8; 12 nucleotides match TRBD1. V shed 2 bases, J shed 0 bases, and the junction held 11 bases outside the gene matches. CDR1 and CDR2 (germline): SGHTS, YDEGEE. The CDR3 runs to 19 residues. CDR3 sequence reads: CASSFPSRDRGPSNYGYTF. Written as DNA, the CDR3 is TGTGCCAGCAGCTTCCCAAGCCGGGACAGGGGGCCCTCTAACTATGGCTACACCTTC.

CDR3 amino acids: CSVEETGGITDTQYF. For the CDR3, the DNA is TGCAGCGTTGAAGAGACAGGGGGCATAACAGATACGCAGTATTTT. The gene calls are TRBV29-1 and TRBJ2-3; 10 bases match TRBD1. J was trimmed by 3 bases and V by 0 bases; bases with no gene match: 3. The CDR3 consists of 15 residues. Germline CDR1 is SQVTM and CDR2 is ANQGSEA.

This chain uses TRBV18 with TRBJ2-7; D is possibly TRBD1 (5 bases). Per germline, CDR1 KGHSH and CDR2 LQKENI. Trimming pared 2 bases from V and 5 bases from J, leaving 7 bases between. The CDR3 is 12 residues long. The CDR3 loop is CASSPGRDEQYF. CDR3 nucleotides: TGTGCCAGCTCACCAGGCAGGGACGAGCAGTACTTC.

The chain carries TRBV29-1 and TRBJ2-1; 8 bases align to TRBD2. The germline CDR1 and CDR2 sequences are SQVTM and ANQGSEA. V lost 1 base to trimming and J lost 4 bases; unmatched junction nucleotides: 3. This CDR3 spans 14 amino acids. The CDR3 DNA sequence: TGCAGCGTTGAAGGCCAGCGGGAGTACAATGAGCAGTTCTTC. Translating it yields CSVEGQREYNEQFF.

The chain joins TRBV30 to TRBJ2-3; 9 bases agree with TRBD1. Germline V gives CDR1 GTSNPN, CDR2 SVGIG (reference sequence). V lost 3 bases and J lost 4; bases outside the gene matches: 2. The CDR3 has 13 residues. The CDR3 DNA follows: TGTGCCTGGAGACAGGGGGCTGCAGATACGCAGTATTTT. Translation gives CAWRQGAADTQYF.

This chain uses TRBV28 with TRBJ1-5, with D unclear. V was shortened by 6 bases and J by 7 bases, with 16 bases between the two germline ends. The V gene's germline CDR1 is MDHEN and CDR2 SYDVKM. The CDR3 covers 14 residues. In nucleotides, the CDR3 is TGTGCCAGCAGCTTGGCAGTCACGGACCAGCCCCAGCATTTT. Translating it yields CASSLAVTDQPQHF.

The rearrangement links TRBV28 to TRBJ2-6; unclear D gene. The CDR3 length is 17 residues. Germline assignment: CDR1 MDHEN and CDR2 SYDVKM. Between the trimmed V and J ends, which lost 2 bases and 0 bases, there was a span of 11 bases. The CDR3 region is CASSLDGISSGANVLTF. For the CDR3, the DNA is TGTGCCAGCAGTTTAGACGGTATTTCCTCTGGGGCCAACGTCCTGACTTTC.

The table lists this clone with a count of one. The chain links TRBV6-5 to TRBJ2-7, with TRBD2 matching 11 bases. From germline, CDR1 is MNHEY and CDR2 SVGAGI. The V gene end was trimmed by 3 bases and the J gene end by 3 bases; junction bases not matched to a gene: 4. The CDR3 runs 15 residues. The CDR3 region is CASSYGLAGGYEQYF. The DNA of the CDR3 is TGTGCCAGCAGTTATGGGCTAGCGGGGGGCTACGAGCAGTACTTC.

This chain connects TRBV5-8 to TRBJ1-1; D uncertain. Trimming removed 2 bases from V and 1 base from J, with 6 bases in between. The V gene's germline CDR1 is SGHTS and CDR2 YDEGEE. CDR3 length: 13 amino acids. The CDR3 DNA reads TGTGCCAGCAGCTTTACAGCGAACACTGAAGCTTTCTTT. Translation: CASSFTANTEAFF.

The chain couples TRBV4-1 to TRBJ2-7, with 7 bases that match TRBD2. V dropped 2 bases and J dropped 2; count of bases not matched to a gene: 6. This CDR3 has 15 residues. Germline V gene data show CDR1 as MGHRA and CDR2 as YSYEKL. The CDR3 is CASSQRLAVTYEQYF. The CDR3 DNA reads as TGCGCCAGCAGCCAACGGCTAGCGGTTACCTACGAGCAGTACTTC.

The chain combines TRBV7-9 with TRBJ2-7, with TRBD1 as a possible D gene (6 bases). V was shortened by 5 bases and J by 3 bases, with 17 bases between the two germline ends. This CDR3 has 15 amino acids. Germline V gives CDR1 SEHNR, CDR2 FQNEAQ (reference sequence). The CDR3 here is CASSLQSQGNYEQYF. The CDR3 DNA reads TGTGCCAGCAGCCTCCAGTCCCAGGGGAACTACGAGCAGTACTTC. The variable domain in full, completed from reference TRBV7-9 and TRBJ2-7, reads DTGVSQNPRHKITKRGQNVTFRCDPISEHNRLYWYRQTLGQGPEFLTYFQNEAQLEKSRLLSDRFSAERPKGSFSTLEIQRTEQGDSAMYLCASSLQSQGNYEQYFGPGTRLTVT.

The chain joins TRBV6-4 to TRBJ1-1; no firm D call. Trimming pared 9 bases from V and 6 bases from J, leaving 17 bases between. Germline CDR1 MRHNA, CDR2 SNTAGT. The length of the CDR3 is 13 residues. CDR3 in amino acids: CARELRVCSEAFF. The CDR3 coding sequence is TGTGCCAGAGAACTCAGAGTGTGCTCTGAAGCTTTCTTT.

The gene calls are TRBV7-2 and TRBJ2-7; 7 positions agree with TRBD2. With 4 bases clipped from V and 1 base from J, the junction kept 7 bases outside the gene matches. The germline CDR1 and CDR2 sequences are SGHTA and FQGNSA. This CDR3 comprises 15 residues. CDR3 sequence: CASSYAGDSSYEQYF. The DNA of the CDR3 is TGTGCCAGCAGCTACGCGGGGGACTCATCCTACGAGCAGTACTTC. Full variable domain (remainder filled in from reference TRBV7-2 and TRBJ2-7): GAGVSQSPSNKVTEKGKDVELRCDPISGHTALYWYRQSLGQGLEFLIYFQGNSAPDKSGLPSDRFSAERTGGSVSTLTIQRTQQEDSAVYLCASSYAGDSSYEQYFGPGTRLTVT.